Listed here are 28 T cell receptor beta chains from one sample, sequenced in a study of shared T cell receptors in the human thymus. Generated by immunoSEQ multiplex PCR, the TCRdb table keeps only in-frame clones and is missing some. The sample lists some 700,000 clones; 80% to 90% were seen once. A further study also used this sample, focusing on human thymus T cells.

Source material: thymocytes. Source of these receptors: a girl less than two years old with a congenital heart defect.

V and J are TRBV6-1 and TRBJ1-5; maybe TRBD1 (5 bases). CDR1 is MNHNS, CDR2 SASEGT, per germline. Trimming shortened V by 1 base and J by 4 bases, and 14 bases separated the two germline ends. The CDR3 loop spans 16 amino acids. The CDR3 DNA reads as TGTGCCAGCAGTGAAGAGGGTCAGGGAGGAAATCAGCCCCAGCATTTT. The encoded protein is CASSEEGQGGNQPQHF.

The rearrangement links TRBV5-4 to TRBJ1-5; TRBD1 agrees at 7 bases. This CDR3 contains 16 residues. CDR1 is SGHNT, CDR2 YYREEE, per germline (reference sequence). The V segment lost 4 bases and the J segment 4 bases; nucleotides outside the gene matches: 11. The CDR3 DNA reads TGTGCCAGCAGCAGTACGGGACAGTCTGAAAATCAGCCCCAGCATTTT. This gives the protein CASSSTGQSENQPQHF.

The chain is built from TRBV4-1 and TRBJ2-1, with 11 nucleotides matching TRBD1. The CDR3 runs 18 residues. Unmatched junction bases numbered 14, after V lost 4 bases and J lost 6 bases. Germline loops: CDR1 MGHRA, CDR2 YSYEKL. The DNA for the CDR3 is TGCGCCAGCAGCCGAGGACAGGGGGCTGTTCGGGGGCCCAATGAGCAGTTCTTC. Protein product: CASSRGQGAVRGPNEQFF.

This sequence joins TRBV1 and TRBJ1-3; the table's D call, TRBD1, was not checked against the DNA. TRBV1 is reported as a pseudogene. This CDR3 contains 17 residues. CDR3 coding DNA: TGCACCAGCAACAACAGGGGGCCTCCCTCTTCTGGAAACACCATATATTTT. Amino acid sequence: CTSNNRGPPSSGNTIYF.

This clone has a single count. The rearrangement joins TRBV15 to TRBJ1-6; no reliable D call. The CDR3 is made up of 13 amino acids. V gave up 6 bases and J gave up 7 bases, with 10 bases separating them. CDR1 LNHNV and CDR2 YYDKDF come from the germline V gene (reference sequence). In nucleotides, the CDR3 is TGTGCCACCAGGGTATTGGAGAATTCACCCCTCCACTTT. Translated, it gives CATRVLENSPLHF.

The chain combines TRBV27 with TRBJ2-7; D is possibly TRBD1 (6 bases). The V gene's germline CDR1 is MNHEY and CDR2 SMNVEV (reference sequence). The CDR3 contains 14 residues. The V end was cut by 5 bases, the J end by 5 bases, with 16 bases between. The CDR3 DNA sequence: TGTGCCAGCAGTCAACTCCAGACAGGTAACGAGCAGTACTTC. Amino acid sequence: CASSQLQTGNEQYF.

The sample holds a few counts of this clone. The chain has TRBV6-5 and TRBJ2-3; 13 nucleotides match TRBD2. V dropped 5 bases and J dropped 7; count of bases not matched to a gene: 6. The CDR3 runs 15 residues. The germline CDR1 and CDR2 sequences are MNHEY and SVGAGI. CDR3: CASSVLAGGSHTQYF. The CDR3 region has the DNA TGTGCCAGCAGTGTACTAGCGGGGGGGAGTCATACGCAGTATTTT.

This chain joins TRBV19 and TRBJ1-3; 11 positions match TRBD1. The junction had 7 bases not matched to a gene; V was cut back by 3 bases and J by 0 bases. This CDR3 is 18 amino acids long. Germline V gives CDR1 LNHDA, CDR2 SQIVND (reference sequence). In nucleotides, the CDR3 is TGTGCCAGTAGTATCCTACGGACAGGGGGCAGCTCTGGAAACACCATATATTTT. Translation: CASSILRTGGSSGNTIYF.

This chain connects TRBV27 to TRBJ2-7, with D possibly TRBD1 on 6 matching bases. This CDR3 spans 13 amino acids. Germline V gene lookup returns CDR1 MNHEY and CDR2 SMNVEV (reference sequence). V gave up 8 bases and J gave up 4 bases, with 15 bases separating them. The CDR3 sequence: CASSPDSKYEQYF. The CDR3, as DNA: TGTGCCAGCTCCCCGGACAGCAAGTACGAGCAGTACTTC.

This clone was recorded once. J is TRBJ2-2 and V is TRBV19; TRBD1 matches 9 bases. Germline V gene sequence: CDR1 LNHDA, CDR2 SQIVND (reference sequence). The CDR3 runs to 17 residues. V trimming: 7 bases; J trimming: 7 bases; junction bases outside the gene matches: 16. CDR3 region: CASMTRGTGFYGGELFF. In nucleotides, the CDR3 is TGTGCCAGTATGACAAGGGGGACAGGGTTTTATGGCGGGGAGCTGTTTTTT.

V is TRBV5-1 and J is TRBJ1-2; 7 bases line up with TRBD1. The CDR3 contains 17 residues. CDR1 is SGHRS and CDR2 is YFSETQ in the germline V gene. V lost 2 bases and J lost 2; bases outside the gene matches: 12. CDR3 loop: CASSFQPPGTENYGYTF. DNA of the CDR3: TGCGCCAGCAGCTTCCAACCGCCCGGGACAGAAAACTATGGCTACACCTTC.

The J gene is TRBJ2-6, the V gene TRBV4-3, with 8 nucleotides matching TRBD1. Germline V gives CDR1 LGHNA, CDR2 YSLEER. This CDR3 comprises 19 residues. Unmatched junction bases numbered 14, after V lost 4 bases and J lost 3 bases. CDR3 protein: CASSPRPDRGLSGANVLTF. The CDR3 DNA reads as TGCGCCAGCAGCCCAAGACCCGACAGGGGCTTGAGTGGGGCCAACGTCCTGACTTTC.

The chain links TRBV19 to TRBJ2-7; maybe TRBD1 (6 bases). With 7 bases removed from V and 0 bases from J, the gap between germline ends came to 19 bases. CDR3 length equals 16 residues. Germline loops: CDR1 LNHDA, CDR2 SQIVND (reference sequence). CDR3 DNA sequence: TGTGCCAGTACCCAATCCGGACAGTTCAACTCCTACGAGCAGTACTTC. As protein: CASTQSGQFNSYEQYF.

This clone was detected only once. This chain uses TRBV27 with TRBJ1-4; maybe TRBD1 (6 bases). The CDR3 length is 14 residues. The germline V gene has CDR1 MNHEY and CDR2 SMNVEV (reference sequence). Trimming stripped 4 bases from V and 8 bases from J, with 14 bases between. The CDR3 spells CASSSTTGPEKLFF. The CDR3 bases are TGTGCCAGCAGTTCAACAACAGGGCCCGAAAAACTGTTTTTT.

This clone was observed once. The genes are TRBV19 and TRBJ2-5; D is perhaps TRBD2 (5 bases). The CDR3 length is 12 residues. The germline CDR1 and CDR2 sequences are LNHDA and SQIVND (reference sequence). Trimming left V 5 bases short and J 2 bases short, with 6 bases between. CDR3 sequence reads: CASSGLQETQYF. As DNA, the CDR3 is TGTGCCAGTAGTGGACTTCAAGAGACCCAGTACTTC.

The genes are TRBV5-4 and TRBJ1-1, with D maybe TRBD1 (5 bases). Trimming removed 3 bases at V and 0 bases at J, with 9 bases between. Germline V gene sequence: CDR1 SGHNT, CDR2 YYREEE (reference sequence). This CDR3 has 14 residues. CDR3 in amino acids: CASSSGEMNTEAFF. CDR3 nucleotides: TGTGCCAGCAGCTCGGGGGAAATGAACACTGAAGCTTTCTTT.

This clone was detected only once. This chain connects TRBV5-6 to TRBJ2-5; TRBD1 might be the D (6 bases). Per the germline V gene, CDR1 is SGHDT and CDR2 is YYEEEE. The germline V and J ends were trimmed by 4 bases and 2 bases, with 24 bases remaining between them. The CDR3 runs to 18 residues. The CDR3 coding sequence is TGTGCCAGCAGCCCACCGCCCGGGACAAGGGACCTTCAAGAGACCCAGTACTTC. Its translation: CASSPPPGTRDLQETQYF.

J is TRBJ2-5 and V is TRBV4-1; the match to TRBD2 covers 8 bases. The length of the CDR3 is 16 residues. Germline assignment: CDR1 MGHRA and CDR2 YSYEKL. V lost 0 bases to trimming and J lost 3 bases; unmatched junction nucleotides: 6. The CDR3 bases are TGCGCCAGCAGCCAAGATCGTAGCGGGACAAAAGAGACCCAGTACTTC. It encodes CASSQDRSGTKETQYF.

The CDR3 region is CASSQVPGDGYTF. The CDR3 DNA reads as TGCGCCAGCAGCCAAGTACCCGGAGATGGCTACACCTTC. The V and J genes are TRBV4-1 and TRBJ1-2; D remains unclear. Trimming shortened V by 1 base and J by 6 bases, and 9 bases separated the two germline ends. Germline V gene lookup returns CDR1 MGHRA and CDR2 YSYEKL. The CDR3 runs to 13 residues.

This CDR3 is CASSLEVRGYQETQYF. CDR3 in DNA: TGTGCCAGCAGCTTGGAGGTCAGGGGATACCAAGAGACCCAGTACTTC. The chain couples TRBV5-5 to TRBJ2-5, with D possibly being TRBD1 (6 bases). The CDR3 sequence is 16 residues long. V lost 0 bases and J lost 0, with 12 bases in between. CDR1 SGHKS and CDR2 YYEKEE come from the germline V gene (reference sequence).

This clone appeared once. In nucleotides, the CDR3 is TGTGCCAGCAGCTTGGGGGGACTAGCGGGTATTTCAGATACGCAGTATTTT. Amino acid sequence: CASSLGGLAGISDTQYF. The chain uses TRBV5-4 and TRBJ2-3; 12 bases match TRBD2. The CDR3 is 17 residues long. The J segment lost 4 bases and the V segment lost 0 bases, leaving 6 bases of the junction unmatched. Per germline, CDR1 SGHNT and CDR2 YYREEE (reference sequence).

V is TRBV13 and J is TRBJ1-4; 8 bases line up with TRBD1. The V gene end was trimmed by 5 bases and the J gene end by 8 bases; junction bases not matched to a gene: 7. Germline V gives CDR1 PRHDT, CDR2 FYEKMQ (reference sequence). The CDR3 runs to 14 residues. CDR3: CASSPPGTGEKLFF. The CDR3 DNA is TGTGCCAGCAGCCCCCCCGGGACAGGAGAAAAACTGTTTTTT. The whole variable domain, filled in from reference TRBV13 and TRBJ1-4, reads AAGVIQSPRHLIKEKRETATLKCYPIPRHDTVYWYQQGPGQDPQFLISFYEKMQSDKGSIPDRFSAQQFSDYHSELNMSSLELGDSALYFCASSPPGTGEKLFFGSGTQLSVL.

The gene calls are TRBV2 and TRBJ1-1, with 8 nucleotides matching TRBD1. This CDR3 is 17 amino acids long. V was pared by 6 bases and J by 8 bases, with 20 bases of the junction left unmatched. Germline V lookup: CDR1 SNHLY, CDR2 FYNNEI. In DNA form, the CDR3 reads TGTGCCAGCAGGGGGGGGGACCGGGACAGGCGTAAAACCGAAGCTTTCTTT. Amino acids: CASRGGDRDRRKTEAFF.

The J gene is TRBJ1-3, the V gene TRBV18, with 7 bases aligning to TRBD1. This CDR3 region has 17 residues. With 3 bases clipped from V and 0 bases from J, the junction kept 8 bases outside the gene matches. Germline CDR1 and CDR2: KGHSH and LQKENI. CDR3 nucleotides: TGTGCCAGCTCACCGGGGACAGATTACTCCTCTGGAAACACCATATATTTT. Its translation: CASSPGTDYSSGNTIYF.

V is TRBV19 and J is TRBJ1-2, with D hard to call. The CDR3 runs to 14 residues. V lost 4 bases, J lost 8 bases, and 17 bases lay in between. In germline, CDR1 is LNHDA, CDR2 SQIVND (reference sequence). CDR3 bases: TGTGCCAGTAGTACGCCTGAAGGGAGGGAGGGCTACACCTTC. It translates to CASSTPEGREGYTF.

J is TRBJ2-7 and V is TRBV5-4, with 7 bases lining up with TRBD2. Germline CDR1 SGHNT, CDR2 YYREEE (reference sequence). J gave up 6 bases and V 3 bases, and 12 bases lay outside the gene matches. This CDR3 is 15 amino acids long. CDR3 residues: CASSSPGRGDPEQYF. In DNA, the CDR3 is TGTGCCAGCAGCTCCCCGGGTCGGGGGGACCCCGAGCAGTACTTC.

The table lists this clone with a few counts. The genes are TRBV12-5 and TRBJ1-2; 9 bases fit TRBD1. Germline loops: CDR1 LGHNT, CDR2 FRNRAP. The CDR3 is 17 amino acids. The V gene end was trimmed by 7 bases and the J gene end by 0 bases; junction bases not matched to a gene: 12. Here the CDR3 reads CASAGGTGPLTNYGYTF. As DNA, the CDR3 is TGTGCTAGTGCCGGGGGGACAGGGCCTCTAACTAACTATGGCTACACCTTC.

V usage is TRBV20-1 and J usage is TRBJ1-2; perhaps TRBD1 as D (6 bases). Looked up from germline, CDR1 is DFQATT and CDR2 is SNEGSKA (reference sequence). The length of the CDR3 is 11 residues. Trimming removed 4 bases from V and 8 bases from J, with 11 bases in between. Here the CDR3 reads CSAKQGCGYTF. Here the CDR3 DNA reads TGCAGTGCTAAACAGGGATGCGGCTACACCTTC.